Reported below is one T cell receptor beta chain. Its antigen is not known. The sample is drawn from a study of shared clonotypes between healthy human individuals. Findings of the study overall: The study generally estimated greater richness for naive than memory subsets.

Here immunoSEQ multiplex PCR was the method, and the copy in TCRdb shows in-frame clones only, minus some. Of under 2,000,000 clones in the sample, roughly 94% are singletons; the top ten hold 1% to 1.5%. The CDR3 sequence is 16 residues long. The germline V gene encodes CDR1 SGHAT and CDR2 FQNNGV. V was shortened by 3 bases and J by 6 bases, with 18 bases between the two germline ends. Only CD45RO-negative cells positively selected for CCR7 counted as naive CD8 cells, so terminally differentiated effector memory CD45RA+ cells were excluded. The V gene is TRBV11-2, the J gene TRBJ2-1, with a possible D match to TRBD2 (6 bases). The sequence came from a man aged 18 to 29 in good health. The sequenced sample consisted of naive CD8+ T cells sorted from blood. CDR3 region: CASSFALAGNSNEQFF. Written as DNA, the CDR3 is TGTGCCAGCAGCTTCGCCCTTGCGGGGAATTCCAATGAGCAGTTCTTC.